This passage covers 9 T cell receptor beta chains from one sample sequenced in a study of graft-versus-host responses after intestinal transplantation. Generated by immunoSEQ multiplex PCR, the TCRdb table keeps only in-frame clones and is missing some. The repertoire includes fewer than 20,000 clones, over 90% of them detected once, and 0.7% to 1% sits in the top ten. The material was PBMCs, obtained 23 days after intestinal transplant. These receptors were obtained from a human patient who received an intestinal transplant, so some T cells may come from the graft donor.

This chain links TRBV10-3 with TRBJ1-1; maybe TRBD1 (5 bases). CDR1 ENHRY and CDR2 SYGVKD come from the germline V gene. V was pared by 3 bases and J by 1 base, with 18 bases between. The CDR3 is 17 residues long. CDR3 sequence (DNA): TGTGCCATCAGTGATAGCCAGAGGTTGGGGGGGAACACTGAAGCTTTCTTT. It is translated as CAISDSQRLGGNTEAFF.

The chain links TRBV5-1 to TRBJ2-7; D is possibly TRBD2 (6 bases). The CDR3 sequence is 15 residues long. CDR1 SGHRS and CDR2 YFSETQ come from the germline V gene. Trimming shortened V by 0 bases and J by 3 bases, and 13 bases separated the two germline ends. The CDR3 reads CASSLGSSEGYEQYF. The CDR3 bases are TGCGCCAGCAGCTTGGGGTCTAGCGAAGGCTACGAGCAGTACTTC.

This sequence joins TRBV4-1 and TRBJ1-3, with 9 bases identical to TRBD1. The CDR3 length is 17 residues. Germline assignment: CDR1 MGHRA and CDR2 YSYEKL. J lost 3 bases, V lost 1 base, and 7 bases had no gene match. The CDR3 region has the DNA TGCGCCAGCAGCCAAGCGAAAACAGGGGGCTTTGGAAACACCATATATTTT. Translation: CASSQAKTGGFGNTIYF.

This chain joins TRBV30 and TRBJ2-2; TRBD1 or TRBD2 may be the D gene (5 bases each). The CDR3 covers 14 residues. V lost 4 bases, J lost 7 bases, and 16 bases lay in between. Germline V gene data show CDR1 as GTSNPN and CDR2 as SVGIG (reference sequence). The CDR3 loop is CAWTRTSRGGELFF. As DNA, the CDR3 is TGTGCCTGGACTAGGACTTCGAGGGGCGGGGAGCTGTTTTTT.

The V call is TRBV10-2, the J call TRBJ2-1; unclear D gene. Germline lookup yields CDR1 WSHSY and CDR2 SAAADI. The CDR3 length is 11 residues. Trimming took off 2 bases at V and 13 bases at J, with 9 bases between the two ends. CDR3 amino acids: CASSEDVAQFF. DNA for the CDR3: TGCGCCAGCAGTGAGGACGTGGCTCAGTTCTTC.

The chain combines TRBV7-9 with TRBJ1-1; D remains ambiguous. V shed 5 bases and J shed 3 bases, with 7 bases lying between them. Germline V lookup: CDR1 SEHNR, CDR2 FQNEAQ (reference sequence). The CDR3 length is 12 residues. CDR3 coding DNA: TGTGCCAGCAGCCCAGCCGACACTGAAGCTTTCTTT. This encodes CASSPADTEAFF. Variable domain in full (rest from reference TRBV7-9 and TRBJ1-1): DTGVSQNPRHKITKRGQNVTFRCDPISEHNRLYWYRQTLGQGPEFLTYFQNEAQLEKSRLLSDRFSAERPKGSFSTLEIQRTEQGDSAMYLCASSPADTEAFFGQGTRLTVV.

This chain uses TRBV7-9 with TRBJ1-6; 9 bases line up with TRBD1. Germline V gene sequence: CDR1 SEHNR, CDR2 FQNEAQ (reference sequence). The CDR3 consists of 15 residues. V was clipped by 4 bases and J by 7 bases; unmatched bases: 5. CDR3 protein: CASSSRQGENSPLHF. CDR3 nucleotide sequence: TGTGCCAGCAGCTCCAGACAGGGGGAGAATTCACCCCTCCACTTT.

J is TRBJ2-3 and V is TRBV28; TRBD1 or TRBD2 may be the D gene (5 bases each). The germline V and J ends were trimmed by 5 bases and 2 bases, with 20 bases remaining between them. The length of the CDR3 is 17 residues. Germline V gene data show CDR1 as MDHEN and CDR2 as SYDVKM. The CDR3 DNA reads TGTGCCAGCAGTCTACCCCCCACCGGGACCCCCACAGATACGCAGTATTTT. Translation gives CASSLPPTGTPTDTQYF.

The chain links TRBV2 to TRBJ1-1; perhaps TRBD1 as D (6 bases). The V gene lost 6 bases and the J gene lost 3 bases, with 17 bases spanning the gap. CDR3 length: 15 amino acids. Germline-derived CDR1 and CDR2 are SNHLY and FYNNEI. In DNA form, the CDR3 reads TGTGCCAGCAGGTCGACAGGAGAGACGGACACTGAAGCTTTCTTT. Translated, it gives CASRSTGETDTEAFF.